This T cell receptor beta chain was obtained from a study of cytomegalovirus exposure and HLA in healthy donors (TCRdb year 2017). For context, the study as a whole: In an earlier analysis of 587 of the donors, less than 350 Gb of sequence data and approximately 100 million unique TCR beta sequences from some 170 million T cells were reported. About 300 gigabases of sequencing data and around 85 million unique TCR sequences made up an early release that covered 500 to 650 HLA-typed donors. Of the approximately 400 genotyped donors, roughly 80% were placed in the genetic ancestry cluster associated with self-reported Caucasian donors. The study aimed to test whether cataloging public T cell receptors could reveal signatures of past pathogen exposure. The study used immunosequencing to profile the T cell repertoires of approximately 690 subjects and linked those repertoires to cytomegalovirus serostatus. Besides the first cohort of roughly 660 subjects, a separate validation cohort made up of 95 to 150 different subjects was used. High-throughput TCR immunosequencing, statistical association of individual TCRs with disease status, and machine learning were combined to predict cytomegalovirus infection status. A later analysis re-examined previously published TCR beta repertoires from about 670 donors and added high-resolution HLA genotyping to investigate patterns of TCR occurrence. Rather than using new phenotypic data, the later analysis identified candidate immune exposures from TCR beta sequences and from how often those sequences occurred across donors. An earlier analysis of around 540 of the donors applied high-throughput TCR beta sequencing to assess whether each TCR beta V gene segment acted as functional or pseudogenic. Donor age, sex, ethnicity and CMV serostatus were compiled alongside the repertoire data. A later genetic analysis took genome-wide SNP genotypes for about 60% of the roughly 670 donors and used that subset as a discovery cohort. All discovery cohort repertoires had been generated on a single sequencing platform. Class I and class II HLA loci were covered by the typing at four-digit resolution. Typing coverage varied by locus: roughly 629-630 donors for A, B, C, DRB1 and DQB1; around 560 for DQA1; approximately 570 for DPA1; 400 to 480 for DPB1. Because of strong linkage in the cohort, five DR-DQ haplotypes were treated as single units for association and clustering. On average, around 230,000 unique TCR beta nucleotide sequences were sequenced per donor among 398 genotyped donors of the cohort, with 15% to 20% of those sequences being non-productive. Overall study results and their limits: In vitro tests confirmed that three of the cytomegalovirus-associated TCR beta chains recognize cytomegalovirus antigens. Linkage disequilibrium might explain the correlated functional status among segregating V segments, but an unknown experimental factor could not be excluded. Because counts were too low, some 16 rarely observed V segments, including chromosome 9 orphons, were excluded from the earlier analysis of fewer than 650 of the donors. In both the original and validation cohorts, the classifier was reported to diagnose cytomegalovirus status with high specificity and sensitivity. Roughly uniform sequencing depth across donors was assumed in presence/absence analyses, although this assumption may not hold. Most CMV-associated TCR beta chains appeared to be HLA-restricted in a later analysis, and the HLA associations seemed to be driven largely by CMV exposure. The cohort was sequenced for TCR beta chains only, and without alpha or paired-chain data the features that could be detected were limited. A later analysis found that HLA-associated TCR beta chains were more clonally expanded and had lower generation probabilities than equally common non-associated chains. Because HLA typing was unavailable for some donors at each locus, only the typed subset was used in association tests. Most TCR sequences were seen in very few donors, while some public TCRs were found in many individuals. A later genetic analysis associated a missense DCLRE1C variant with V-gene and J-gene trimming of TCR beta chains, and an independent cohort replicated the association. It was suggested by the authors that the approach could potentially be generalized to other disease states and immunological phenotypes. The study listed 150 to 200 TCR beta chains as associated with cytomegalovirus. When HLA alleles, especially DR and DQ, strongly co-occurred, attributing TCR associations to individual alleles was difficult. A further reported finding was that TCR beta sequences accurately predicted the HLA-A and HLA-B alleles for most subjects in the first cohort. A later analysis found that TCR association rates varied across HLA loci, with DRB1 alleles showing the most associated TCRs and HLA-C alleles the fewest. A cluster of highly shared sequence variants was judged likely to represent a technical artifact of the sequencing pipeline. In an earlier analysis of some 640 of the donors, most TCR beta V segments were observed in productive rearrangements about 90% or about 30% of the time, broadly matching IMGT annotations. Several of the top co-occurrence clusters appeared to be linked to parvovirus B19, influenza, CMV and Epstein-Barr virus, according to a later analysis. For the cohort, immune exposure information was limited to CMV serostatus. In a later analysis, 16,951 TCR beta sequences were associated with specific HLA alleles at a false discovery rate of 0.05. Some IMGT-functional V segments, including TRBV6-2 and TRBV6-3, could not be distinguished by the 87-base-pair reads and were therefore excluded. In a later genetic analysis, fewer N-insertions in productive TCRs were reported among donors in an Asian-associated ancestry cluster than the 666-donor mean.

From a lookup of the germline V gene, CDR1 and CDR2 are SGHDT and YYEEEE. The germline ends are 13 bases apart after V is trimmed by 2 bases and J by 2 bases. Measured from the cysteine to the phenylalanine, the CDR3 is 15 residues long. Kept here is only the CDR3 DNA, which spans 45 bases and is read in frame from base 1. As to this clone: The antigen this receptor binds is unknown.

The cohort was made up of 650 to 700 healthy bone marrow donors. Cohort members were all nominally healthy when sampled, although unrecorded immune exposures were likely present. The donor tested CMV seronegative and was one of the 352 seronegative cohort members. A peripheral blood sample was collected from each donor, and TCR beta sequencing was performed on peripheral blood mononuclear cells. The Qiagen DNeasy Blood Extraction Kit was used to extract genomic DNA from the blood cell samples. Library generation was performed with the immunoSEQ multiplex PCR assay. For the multiplex PCR, a mixture combining 60 forward primers for TCR Vbeta segments and 13 reverse primers for TCR Jbeta segments was used. The CDR3 region of rearranged TCR beta genes was amplified from genomic DNA by a multiplex PCR assay. On the Illumina HiSeq System, the amplified TCR beta libraries were sequenced as 87-base-pair reads. The source study handled its data this way. Across the 600 to 700 repertoires, a later analysis counted about 81 million unique TCR beta chains, roughly 11 million of which were shared by at least two donors. To remove PCR and sequencing errors, raw reads were error-corrected and collapsed into unique sequences using a nearest-neighbor algorithm that merged closely related sequences. CDR3 sequences were aligned to IMGT reference sequences to assign V, D and J gene segments. For a sequence to be retained, a match of at least six nucleotides to both a V gene segment and a J gene segment was required. Rearrangements were classified as productive when the CDR3 lacked stop codons and remained in frame with V and J, and all other rearrangements were classified as non-productive. CDR3 was defined by IMGT convention, running from the second conserved V-encoded cysteine to the conserved J-encoded phenylalanine. The earlier analysis of 450 to 750 of the donors excluded any sequence lacking an unambiguous match to a single V gene segment. An earlier analysis of several hundred of the donors called V segments functional above 56.7% productive rearrangements and segregating when the between-donor standard deviation exceeded 5%. A statistical classification framework was built for diagnosing cytomegalovirus status from the catalog of TCR beta chain sequences. V and J gene assignment, in a later analysis, came from comparing TCR nucleotide sequences with IMGT/GENE-DB human TR gene sequences. The TCRdist pipeline was used in a later analysis to assign CDR3 sequences and most-parsimonious VDJ recombination scenarios. A later analysis defined each TCR beta chain by its CDR3 amino acid sequence plus V-gene family, and excluded reads lacking a unique V-gene family. As a way to deal with suspected cross-contamination and a sequencing artifact, a later analysis dropped 450 to 600 nucleotide sequences that were highly shared and had low generation probability. For each public chain, a later analysis derived a clonal expansion index from normalized ranks of inferred template counts within each repertoire. In a later analysis, generation probabilities were computed using a VDJ recombination model fitted to out-of-frame rearrangements, and the results were checked against IGoR. A later analysis scored TCR-TCR, TCR-HLA and TCR-CMV co-occurrence with hypergeometric tests, applying a repertoire-size bias correction to TCR pairs. A later analysis estimated false discovery rates by permuting HLA or CMV assignments 20 times. In a later analysis, co-occurring TCRs were grouped using DBSCAN, and TCRdist sequence similarity was added for clustering within HLA-allele-positive subsets. Repertoires with fewer than 30,000 or more than 120,000 public chains were left out of co-occurrence clustering, as were several repertoires with anomalous nucleotide sharing. The clones in this table, taken by TCRdb from immuneACCESS, are in-frame only. Not every clone is retained; where verified, under half of the shortfall comes from an unresolved V gene, and the cause of the rest is unknown. The DNA was the basis for D and trimming; V, J and clone size are from that table. This sample's records show over 90,000 clones. The leading ten clones occupy about 3% of the sample.

This receptor was taken from a man aged 35 to 55 in good health and CMV-seronegative. The chain joins TRBV5-6 to TRBJ2-5; D gene: possibly TRBD1, on 6 matching bases. Sequencing input: PBMCs. The bases are TGTGCCAGCAGCTTTTATCTGGGGGCTCAAGAGACCCAGTACTTC. This encodes CASSFYLGAQETQYF.